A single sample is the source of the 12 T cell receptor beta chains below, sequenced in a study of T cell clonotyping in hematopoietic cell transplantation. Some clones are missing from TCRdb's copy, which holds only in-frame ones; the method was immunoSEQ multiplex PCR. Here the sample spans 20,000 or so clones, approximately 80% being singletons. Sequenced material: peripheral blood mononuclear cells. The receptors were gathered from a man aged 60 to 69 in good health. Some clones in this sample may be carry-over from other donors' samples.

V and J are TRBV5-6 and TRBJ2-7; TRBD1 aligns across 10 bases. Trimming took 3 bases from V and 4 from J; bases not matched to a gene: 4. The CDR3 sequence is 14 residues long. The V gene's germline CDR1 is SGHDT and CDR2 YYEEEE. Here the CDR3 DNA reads TGTGCCAGCAGCTCTGGGACAGGGGCATACGAGCAGTACTTC. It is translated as CASSSGTGAYEQYF.

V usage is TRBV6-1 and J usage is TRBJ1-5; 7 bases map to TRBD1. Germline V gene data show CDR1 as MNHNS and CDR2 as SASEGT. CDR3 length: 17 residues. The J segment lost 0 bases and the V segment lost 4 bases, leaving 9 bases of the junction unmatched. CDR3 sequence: CASSAAGGKYSNQPQHF. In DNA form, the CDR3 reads TGTGCCAGCAGTGCGGCAGGGGGAAAGTATAGCAATCAGCCCCAGCATTTT.

The DNA for the CDR3 is TGTGCCAGCAGCGGAAGGGGACTGTGGGGAAACACCATATATTTT. This codes for CASSGRGLWGNTIYF. The chain recombines TRBV9 with TRBJ1-3; perhaps TRBD1 as D (5 bases). V lost 3 bases to trimming and J lost 4 bases, with 14 bases between them. The germline gives CDR1 SGDLS, CDR2 YYNGEE. The CDR3 has 15 residues.

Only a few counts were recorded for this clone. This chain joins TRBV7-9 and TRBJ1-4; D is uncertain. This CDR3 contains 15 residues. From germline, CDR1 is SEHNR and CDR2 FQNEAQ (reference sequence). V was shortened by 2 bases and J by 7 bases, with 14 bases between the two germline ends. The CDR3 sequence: CASSLPAILGEKLFF. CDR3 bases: TGTGCCAGCAGCTTACCGGCGATCTTGGGTGAAAAACTGTTTTTT.

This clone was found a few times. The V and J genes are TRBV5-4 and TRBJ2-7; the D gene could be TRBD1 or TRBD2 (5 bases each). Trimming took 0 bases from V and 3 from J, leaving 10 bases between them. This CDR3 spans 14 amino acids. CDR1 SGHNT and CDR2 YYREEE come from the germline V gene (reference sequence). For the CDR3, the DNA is TGTGCCAGCAGCTTGGGTGGGACCTACTACGAGCAGTACTTC. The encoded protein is CASSLGGTYYEQYF.

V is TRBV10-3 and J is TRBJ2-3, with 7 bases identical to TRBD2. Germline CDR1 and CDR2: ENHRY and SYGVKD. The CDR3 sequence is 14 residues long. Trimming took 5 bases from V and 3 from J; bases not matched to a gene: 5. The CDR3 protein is CAISPRESTDTQYF. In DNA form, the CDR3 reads TGTGCCATCAGTCCGCGGGAGAGTACAGATACGCAGTATTTT.

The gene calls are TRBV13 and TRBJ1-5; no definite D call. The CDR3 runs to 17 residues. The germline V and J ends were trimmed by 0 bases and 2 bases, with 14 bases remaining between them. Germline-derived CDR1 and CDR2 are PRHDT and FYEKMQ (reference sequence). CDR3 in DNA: TGTGCCAGCAGCTTAGGCCAGGCATGGGGTGGCAATCAGCCCCAGCATTTT. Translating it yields CASSLGQAWGGNQPQHF.

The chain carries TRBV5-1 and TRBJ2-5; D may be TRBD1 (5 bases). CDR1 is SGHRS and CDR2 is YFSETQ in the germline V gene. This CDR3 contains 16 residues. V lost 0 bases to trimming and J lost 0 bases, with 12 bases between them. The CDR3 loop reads CASSLGQRQYQETQYF. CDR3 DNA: TGCGCCAGCAGCTTGGGGCAGAGACAGTACCAAGAGACCCAGTACTTC. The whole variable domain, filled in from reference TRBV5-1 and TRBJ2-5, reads KAGVTQTPRYLIKTRGQQVTLSCSPISGHRSVSWYQQTPGQGLQFLFEYFSETQRNKGNFPGRFSGRQFSNSRSEMNVSTLELGDSALYLCASSLGQRQYQETQYFGPGTRLLVL.

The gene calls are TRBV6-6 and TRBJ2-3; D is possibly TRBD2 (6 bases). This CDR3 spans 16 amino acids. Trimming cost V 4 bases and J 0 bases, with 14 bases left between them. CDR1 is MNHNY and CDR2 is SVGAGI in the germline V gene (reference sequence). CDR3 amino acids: CASSLGGDPSTDTQYF. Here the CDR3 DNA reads TGTGCCAGCAGTTTGGGGGGTGACCCTAGCACAGATACGCAGTATTTT.

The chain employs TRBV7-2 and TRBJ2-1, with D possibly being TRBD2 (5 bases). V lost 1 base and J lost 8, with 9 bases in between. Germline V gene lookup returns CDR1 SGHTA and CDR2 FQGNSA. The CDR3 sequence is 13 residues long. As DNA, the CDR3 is TGTGCCAGCAGCTTAGTGAAGAGGGATGAGCAGTTCTTC. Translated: CASSLVKRDEQFF.

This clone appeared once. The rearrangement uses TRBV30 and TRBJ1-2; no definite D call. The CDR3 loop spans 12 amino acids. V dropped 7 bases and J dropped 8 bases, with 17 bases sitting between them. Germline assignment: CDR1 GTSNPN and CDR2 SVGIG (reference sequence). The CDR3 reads CASDEGGRGYTF. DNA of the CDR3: TGTGCCTCAGACGAGGGCGGAAGAGGCTACACCTTC.

The CDR3 nucleotides are TGCAGCGTCCCACCCCCAGAGGCAGGAGGTGAAAAACTGTTTTTT. Translated, it gives CSVPPPEAGGEKLFF. The rearrangement uses TRBV29-1 and TRBJ1-4; D is unresolved. This CDR3 has 15 amino acids. V gave up 6 bases and J gave up 7 bases, with 21 bases separating them. Looked up from germline, CDR1 is SQVTM and CDR2 is ANQGSEA.